The rows below give T cell receptor beta chains drawn from one sample of a study of vaccination and CD4 T cells after COVID-19. TCRdb reprocessed the PCR reads via MiXCR and lists one record per CDR3 protein. The sample shows around 17,000 distinct CDR3 sequences, under 75% of them seen only once. The antigens these receptors bind are not known. The sample comprised CD4+ T cells from blood, cultured in vitro. The receptors shown here come from a human donor who had recovered from COVID-19. The CDR3 runs from the conserved cysteine through the conserved F or W. A D gene is named only where the DNA matches it firmly. Expanded clones are given a class, and other clones once, few, many or no size at all.

size: .; D: TRBD1; V: TRBV7-2; J: TRBJ1-2; DNA: TGTGCCAGCATCCTACAGGGGGCGTATGGAGGCCACACCTTC; CDR3: CASILQGAYGGHTF
size: .; D: .; V: TRBV15; J: TRBJ2-3; DNA: TGTGCCACCAGCGTAGGGGGGGACCTCACAGATACGCAGTATTTT; CDR3: CATSVGGDLTDTQYF
size: .; D: .; V: TRBV27; J: TRBJ1-5; DNA: TGTGCCAGCAGTCCTTTGGACGTAGGGCCCCAGCATTTT; CDR3: CASSPLDVGPQHF
size: .; D: .; V: TRBV20-1; J: TRBJ1-5; DNA: TGCAGTGCTAGAGCCAGCCGAATGGTGGAGGTCAATCAGCCCCAGCATTTT; CDR3: CSARASRMVEVNQPQHF
size: .; D: TRBD2; V: TRBV5-4; J: TRBJ2-7; DNA: TGTGCCAGCAGCTTACGGACTAGCGGGGACCTCGCCTACGAGCAGTACTTC; CDR3: CASSLRTSGDLAYEQYF
size: .; D: TRBD2; V: TRBV2; J: TRBJ2-3; DNA: TGTGCCAGCAACACATGGGGGGGATCGGGCACAGATACGCAGTATTTT; CDR3: CASNTWGGSGTDTQYF
size: .; D: .; V: TRBV12-3/TRBV12-4; J: TRBJ2-3; DNA: TGTGCCAGCACCGGACTAAACCCTTACACAGATACGCAGTATTTT; CDR3: CASTGLNPYTDTQYF
size: .; D: .; V: TRBV20-1; J: TRBJ2-5; DNA: TGCAGTGCACCAGACAGGCAACAAGAGACCCAGTACTTC; CDR3: CSAPDRQQETQYF
size: .; D: .; V: TRBV6-5; J: TRBJ2-7; DNA: TGTGCCAGCAGTTACACCAGACAGGCCTACGAGCAGTACTTC; CDR3: CASSYTRQAYEQYF
size: .; D: .; V: TRBV5-4; J: TRBJ1-2; DNA: TGTGCCAGCAGCTTGGTGGAGCTTCCTGGCTACACCTTC; CDR3: CASSLVELPGYTF
size: .; D: .; V: TRBV6-4; J: TRBJ2-7; DNA: TGTGCCAGCAGTGACTCGAATGTCTCAGGGTCCCACGAGCAGTACTTC; CDR3: CASSDSNVSGSHEQYF
size: .; D: .; V: TRBV9; J: TRBJ2-5; DNA: TGTGCCAGCAGCGTAAGGGGGGATCCGGGGCAAGAGACCCAGTACTTC; CDR3: CASSVRGDPGQETQYF
size: .; D: .; V: TRBV6-1; J: TRBJ1-1; DNA: TGTGCCAGCAGCCAACGGACGGGAACTGAAGCTTTCTTT; CDR3: CASSQRTGTEAFF
size: few; D: .; V: TRBV6-2/TRBV6-3; J: TRBJ1-5; DNA: TGTGCCAGCAGTTCGGGGGTGTCCCAGCATTTT; CDR3: CASSSGVSQHF
size: .; D: .; V: TRBV30; J: TRBJ2-3; DNA: TGTGCCTGGAGGCCGATCATCGGACTTGGCCAGGGTACGCAGTATTTT; CDR3: CAWRPIIGLGQGTQYF
size: .; D: .; V: TRBV7-9; J: TRBJ2-1; DNA: TGTGCCAGCAGCTCTCGGGGAGCCTCCTACAATGAGCAGTTCTTC; CDR3: CASSSRGASYNEQFF
size: .; D: .; V: TRBV7-8; J: TRBJ1-3; DNA: TGTGCCAGCAGCTTCCAGGGGGGAAACACCATATATTTT; CDR3: CASSFQGGNTIYF
size: .; D: .; V: TRBV20-1; J: TRBJ1-2; DNA: TGCAGTGCTTCCCAGACGGCGGTTAGCTATGGCTACACCTTC; CDR3: CSASQTAVSYGYTF
size: .; D: .; V: TRBV27; J: TRBJ1-2; DNA: TGTGCCAGCAGTTTATCGCGGGGTAGCTATGGCTACACCTTC; CDR3: CASSLSRGSYGYTF
size: .; D: .; V: TRBV2; J: TRBJ1-1; DNA: TGTGCCAGCAGGGCAATCAGCCCGAACACTGAAGCTTTCTTT; CDR3: CASRAISPNTEAFF
size: .; D: .; V: TRBV7-5; J: TRBJ2-1; DNA: .; CDR3: CISVPEAEPFRPDNEQFF
size: .; D: TRBD2; V: TRBV20-1; J: TRBJ2-1; DNA: TGCAGTGAACGTACTAGCGGCGGCAATGAGCAGTTCTTC; CDR3: CSERTSGGNEQFF
size: few; D: TRBD2; V: TRBV6-1; J: TRBJ2-3; DNA: TGTGCCAGCAGCCCTCCGAATGGGGGGGGTAGAGATACGCAGTATTTT; CDR3: CASSPPNGGGRDTQYF
size: .; D: .; V: TRBV4-1; J: TRBJ2-3; DNA: TGCGCCAGCAGCCAAGAGGGACCAAGCACAGATACGCAGTATTTT; CDR3: CASSQEGPSTDTQYF
size: .; D: .; V: TRBV5-1; J: TRBJ2-5; DNA: TGCGCCAGCAGCTTGGCAGGGGTTGGAGAGACCCAGTACTTC; CDR3: CASSLAGVGETQYF
size: .; D: .; V: TRBV2; J: TRBJ2-7; DNA: TGTGCCAGCAGTCGGGACGGGACCCCCTACGAGCAGTACTTC; CDR3: CASSRDGTPYEQYF
size: .; D: .; V: TRBV15; J: TRBJ1-4; DNA: TGTGCCACCAGCAGAGACACTTCGAATGAAAAACTGTTTTTT; CDR3: CATSRDTSNEKLFF
size: few; D: .; V: TRBV15; J: TRBJ2-7; DNA: TGTGCCACCAGCAGGGGACTTACAGGAGGGGCCTACGAGCAGTACTTC; CDR3: CATSRGLTGGAYEQYF
size: few; D: TRBD1; V: TRBV7-3; J: TRBJ1-6; DNA: TGTGCCAGCAGCTTATACAGGGGCTATAATTCACCCCTCCACTTT; CDR3: CASSLYRGYNSPLHF
size: few; D: .; V: TRBV12-3/TRBV12-4; J: TRBJ2-2; DNA: TGTGCCAGCAGACTAATGACAGTCGGCGGGGAGCTGTTTTTT; CDR3: CASRLMTVGGELFF
size: once; D: TRBD2; V: TRBV20-1; J: TRBJ2-3; DNA: TGCAGTGCAACTACTAGCGGTAGCACAGATACGCAGTATTTT; CDR3: CSATTSGSTDTQYF
size: .; D: .; V: TRBV6-1; J: TRBJ1-4; DNA: TGTGCCAGCAGTGCCGGGACCCCTGGAAAACTGTTTTTT; CDR3: CASSAGTPGKLFF